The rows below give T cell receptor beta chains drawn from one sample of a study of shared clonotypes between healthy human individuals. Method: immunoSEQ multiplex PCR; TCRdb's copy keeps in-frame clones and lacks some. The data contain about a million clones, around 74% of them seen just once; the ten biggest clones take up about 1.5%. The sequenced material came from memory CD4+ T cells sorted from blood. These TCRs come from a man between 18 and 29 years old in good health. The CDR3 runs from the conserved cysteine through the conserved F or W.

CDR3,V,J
CASSQTANSETQYF,TRBV11-3,TRBJ2-5
CASSFWDTSYEQYF,TRBV6-1,TRBJ2-7
CASSSMGLANYEQYF,TRBV7-8,TRBJ2-7
CASSQGLAGGNEQYF,TRBV18,TRBJ2-7
CAISDLRDRGIHEQYF,TRBV10-3,TRBJ2-7
CASSLVEGNYGYTF,TRBV7-2,TRBJ1-2
CASSEGGLYEQYF,TRBV6-1,TRBJ2-7
CASSLGLTQRENVTDTQYF,TRBV5-6,TRBJ2-3
CASSVELAGRNEQFF,TRBV9,TRBJ2-1
CATSRDFGGRIETQYF,TRBV15,TRBJ2-5
CASSSPYHNRGMTFF,TRBV6-6,TRBJ1-1
CASSFETVFNSPLHF,TRBV28,TRBJ1-6
CASSPQGKDYGYTF,TRBV18,TRBJ1-2
CASSPGQLVSYEQYF,TRBV18,TRBJ2-7
CAISESGTKNYGYTF,TRBV10-3,TRBJ1-2
CATSSAFMRGEAFF,TRBV15,TRBJ1-1
CASSSLAGGFTDTQYF,TRBV7-9,TRBJ2-3
CASSLSSGEVWAEAFF,TRBV7-9,TRBJ1-1
CASRGGPYEQYF,TRBV6-5,TRBJ2-7
CASKRNEKLFF,TRBV6-5,TRBJ1-4
CASSSSGNQPQHF,TRBV7-9,TRBJ1-5
CASSENTVGNTIYF,TRBV6-1,TRBJ1-3
CASLGARGLQPQHF,TRBV5-8,TRBJ1-5
CASSQGGDRKQETQYF,TRBV4-3,TRBJ2-5
CASSHDRGRVNEQFF,TRBV7-2,TRBJ2-1
CASSSDNQPQHF,TRBV7-9,TRBJ1-5
CASSLAGTASVGYTF,TRBV5-4,TRBJ1-2
CASSEILGNYEQYF,TRBV6-1,TRBJ2-7
CASSPGDRRETQYF,TRBV18,TRBJ2-5
CASSTRPRSGEQFF,TRBV7-3,TRBJ2-1
CASARVRQGSFEQYF,TRBV28,TRBJ2-7
CASSPRERLAGGNTGELFF,TRBV5-1,TRBJ2-2
CASVKGAGGNQPQHF,TRBV19,TRBJ1-5
CASGYGTGPPYEQYF,TRBV12-5,TRBJ2-7
CSVDKTGDTQYF,TRBV29-1,TRBJ2-3
CASSLGEAGKNEQFF,TRBV11-3,TRBJ2-1
CASSLGSPNQPQHF,TRBV6-6,TRBJ1-5
CASSLGLAGPQETQYF,TRBV9,TRBJ2-5
CASSLEAGNQPQHF,TRBV7-8,TRBJ1-5
CASSPRGANTGELFF,TRBV18,TRBJ2-2
CASSLHSNQPQHF,TRBV18,TRBJ1-5
CASSPFPTGGNYEQYF,TRBV5-4,TRBJ2-7
CASSPPGQGAVDGYGYTF,TRBV18,TRBJ1-2
CASSVRGNDYNSPLHF,TRBV7-9,TRBJ1-6
CASRMDANTEAFF,TRBV7-2,TRBJ1-1
CASKGSGGETQYF,TRBV11-2,TRBJ2-5
CASSVQLAASYEQYF,TRBV2,TRBJ2-7
CASSIDWFNEQFF,TRBV19,TRBJ2-1
CATTGERNSPLHF,TRBV6-6,TRBJ1-6
CASSERPLGGSYEQYF,TRBV10-2,TRBJ2-7
CASGLDLGNQPQHF,TRBV12-5,TRBJ1-5
CASSPGGATNEKLFF,TRBV19,TRBJ1-4
CASSLSVAGGLVYEQYF,TRBV5-8,TRBJ2-7
CASSVAPTAGRAFTGELFF,TRBV9,TRBJ2-2
CASSLSPLGTEAFF,TRBV27,TRBJ1-1
CAWNRGGDEQYF,TRBV30,TRBJ2-7
CASRLGQAEKLFF,TRBV5-6,TRBJ1-4